The 27 T cell receptor beta chains in this list originate from one sample, sequenced in a study of somatic mutations in cytotoxic T cells in rheumatoid arthritis. Profiling relied on immunoSEQ multiplex PCR, and the TCRdb table lists in-frame clones only, not all of them. The sample includes over 15,000 clones, roughly four fifths of them seen just once. Sample: CD8+ T cells sorted from blood. The receptors derive from an adult with rheumatoid arthritis.

This chain joins TRBV6-6 and TRBJ2-1, with 8 bases aligning to TRBD2. From germline, CDR1 is MNHNY and CDR2 SVGAGI (reference sequence). V lost 0 bases to trimming and J lost 7 bases; unmatched junction nucleotides: 8. This CDR3 has 16 amino acids. CDR3 DNA: TGTGCCAGCAGTTACTCCCCAGCGGGAGTGCTAAATGAGCAGTTCTTC. Residues: CASSYSPAGVLNEQFF.

The V call is TRBV6-5, the J call TRBJ2-5, with no clear D. Germline V gene data show CDR1 as MNHEY and CDR2 as SVGAGI. The V and J ends lost 2 bases and 1 base respectively, with 14 bases between them. The length of the CDR3 is 16 residues. The CDR3 DNA sequence: TGTGCCAGCAGTTACCCGACCTCTAAGGCCCAAGAGACCCAGTACTTC. Protein sequence: CASSYPTSKAQETQYF.

Comment on this clone: One end of the junction is discordant with germline, which a read error may explain. The rearrangement uses TRBV7-7 and TRBJ2-7, with 12 bases identical to TRBD1. The V gene's germline CDR1 is SSHAT and CDR2 FNYEAQ (reference sequence). The CDR3 is made up of 15 amino acids. DNA for the CDR3: TGTGCTAGCAGCTCCGATTTGGGACAGGGGGCTGTGCAGTACTTC. Translation gives CASSSDLGQGAVQYF.

The CDR3 coding sequence is TGCGCCAGCAGCGTAGAAACCCGGGACAGGGGAGAGACCCAGTACTTC. It translates to CASSVETRDRGETQYF. The chain is built from TRBV5-1 and TRBJ2-5, with TRBD1 matching over 10 bases. With V trimmed by 4 bases and J by 4 bases, 10 bases remained unmatched. The CDR3 has 16 residues. CDR1 SGHRS and CDR2 YFSETQ come from the germline V gene. Complete variable domain (other parts from reference TRBV5-1 and TRBJ2-5): KAGVTQTPRYLIKTRGQQVTLSCSPISGHRSVSWYQQTPGQGLQFLFEYFSETQRNKGNFPGRFSGRQFSNSRSEMNVSTLELGDSALYLCASSVETRDRGETQYFGPGTRLLVL.

The rearrangement uses TRBV9 and TRBJ2-2; 7 bases align to TRBD2. Germline V CDR1 and CDR2: SGDLS, YYNGEE. With 0 bases clipped from V and 1 base from J, the junction kept 9 bases outside the gene matches. This CDR3 comprises 18 residues. The CDR3 here is CASSVGRSGLVNTGELFF. The CDR3 DNA follows: TGTGCCAGCAGCGTAGGGCGGAGCGGACTAGTGAACACCGGGGAGCTGTTTTTT.

CDR3 in amino acids: CASTRGTGGPSEQFF. CDR3 sequence (DNA): TGCGCCAGCACCCGAGGTACAGGGGGCCCGAGTGAGCAGTTCTTC. This sequence joins TRBV4-3 and TRBJ2-1; the match to TRBD1 covers 9 bases. V lost 7 bases, J lost 9 bases, and 13 bases stayed unmatched. Germline V lookup: CDR1 LGHNA, CDR2 YSLEER. The CDR3 spans 15 residues.

V gene TRBV7-3 combines with J gene TRBJ2-7, with 11 nucleotides matching TRBD2. CDR3 size: 14 residues. J lost 6 bases, V lost 3 bases, and 4 bases had no gene match. Germline V lookup: CDR1 SGHTA, CDR2 FQGTGA. The CDR3 protein is CASSLTSGMGEQYF. The CDR3, as DNA: TGTGCCAGCAGCTTGACTAGCGGGATGGGCGAGCAGTACTTC. Full variable domain (remainder filled in from reference TRBV7-3 and TRBJ2-7): GAGVSQTPSNKVTEKGKYVELRCDPISGHTALYWYRQSLGQGPEFLIYFQGTGAADDSGLPNDRFFAVRPEGSVSTLKIQRTERGDSAVYLCASSLTSGMGEQYFGPGTRLTVT.

The genes are TRBV9 and TRBJ2-3, with D possibly TRBD2 on 5 matching bases. Trimming cost V 4 bases and J 8 bases, with 11 bases left between them. Germline loops: CDR1 SGDLS, CDR2 YYNGEE. The CDR3 covers 12 residues. This CDR3 reads CASSSSSGTQYF. DNA of the CDR3: TGTGCCAGCAGCTCTAGCTCCGGTACGCAGTATTTT.

The chain joins TRBV6-5 to TRBJ2-7; tentative D call: TRBD1 (7 bases). Trimming left V 0 bases short and J 2 bases short, with 11 bases between. The CDR3 runs to 15 residues. Looked up from germline, CDR1 is MNHEY and CDR2 is SVGAGI. CDR3 loop: CASSYSTGEAYEQYF. DNA for the CDR3: TGTGCCAGCAGTTACTCTACAGGGGAGGCCTACGAGCAGTACTTC.

The chain couples TRBV4-2 to TRBJ2-7, with TRBD2 matching 14 bases. The CDR3 consists of 15 residues. The germline CDR1 and CDR2 sequences are LGHNA and YNFKEQ. V gave up 1 base and J gave up 4 bases; unmatched junction bases: 0. CDR3 in DNA: TGTGCCAGCAGCCAAGGACTAGCGGGGGGGTACGAGCAGTACTTC. Translating gives CASSQGLAGGYEQYF.

The chain joins TRBV9 to TRBJ1-1; D possibly corresponds to TRBD1 (5 bases). CDR3 size: 14 residues. The ends were cut back, 6 bases at V and 1 base at J, with 13 bases in the middle. Germline loops: CDR1 SGDLS, CDR2 YYNGEE. CDR3 sequence (DNA): TGTGCCAGCACCTCGGGGGGTGCGAACACTGAAGCTTTCTTT. It yields the protein CASTSGGANTEAFF. The full variable domain, in which reference TRBV9 and TRBJ1-1 provide the parts outside the CDR3, is DSGVTQTPKHLITATGQRVTLRCSPRSGDLSVYWYQQSLDQGLQFLIQYYNGEERAKGNILERFSAQQFPDLHSELNLSSLELGDSALYFCASTSGGANTEAFFGQGTRLTVV.

By its share, this clone is large. The chain couples TRBV6-4 to TRBJ1-6; no firm D call. The ends were cut back, 6 bases at V and 8 bases at J, with 26 bases in the middle. This CDR3 contains 18 residues. The germline V gene encodes CDR1 MRHNA and CDR2 SNTAGT. The CDR3 DNA follows: TGTGCCAGCAGGCCGAGGGTTTTAGCGGCAGTTCGGGATTCACCCCTCCACTTT. Translating it yields CASRPRVLAAVRDSPLHF.

Here the CDR3 reads CASSQDMGWNEQFF. CDR3 bases: TGTGCCAGCAGCCAGGACATGGGTTGGAATGAGCAGTTCTTC. V usage is TRBV7-6 and J usage is TRBJ2-1, with D maybe TRBD1 (5 bases). V lost 5 bases and J 7 bases, leaving 15 bases between the germline ends. CDR3 size: 14 residues. Germline CDR1 and CDR2: SGHVS and FNYEAQ.

The chain links TRBV15 to TRBJ1-1; no firm D call. The V gene lost 3 bases and the J gene lost 2 bases, with 13 bases spanning the gap. There are 15 residues in the CDR3. CDR1 is LNHNV, CDR2 YYDKDF, per germline (reference sequence). The CDR3 sequence is CATSSRQVVNTEAFF. The CDR3 DNA is TGTGCCACCAGCAGCCGGCAGGTCGTAAACACTGAAGCTTTCTTT.

This clone was picked up one time. J is TRBJ2-6 and V is TRBV6-1; unclear D gene. The CDR3 totals 12 residues. Between the trimmed V and J ends, which lost 4 bases and 6 bases, there was a span of 4 bases. Germline CDR1 MNHNS, CDR2 SASEGT. The CDR3 loop is CASSAPANVLTF. As DNA, the CDR3 is TGTGCCAGCAGTGCCCCGGCCAACGTCCTGACTTTC.

V gene TRBV6-1 combines with J gene TRBJ2-7; tentatively, D is TRBD2 (6 bases). Germline lookup yields CDR1 MNHNS and CDR2 SASEGT. This CDR3 is built from 13 residues. Between the trimmed V and J ends, which lost 2 bases and 4 bases, there was a span of 9 bases. The DNA of the CDR3 is TGTGCCAGCAGTGAATCGGCGGGATACGAGCAGTACTTC. This encodes CASSESAGYEQYF.

This clone is a singleton in its sample. The chain joins TRBV2 to TRBJ1-1; TRBD1 is a possible D gene (5 bases). The V end was cut by 6 bases, the J end by 9 bases, with 11 bases between. From germline, CDR1 is SNHLY and CDR2 FYNNEI. The CDR3 is 11 amino acids. CDR3 nucleotide sequence: TGTGCCAGCAGGTACGCAGGGAAAGCTTTCTTT. It encodes CASRYAGKAFF. Combining the CDR3 with reference TRBV2 and TRBJ1-1 gives the whole variable domain EPEVTQTPSHQVTQMGQEVILRCVPISNHLYFYWYRQILGQKVEFLVSFYNNEISEKSEIFDDQFSVERPDGSNFTLKIRSTKLEDSAMYFCASRYAGKAFFGQGTRLTVV.

The chain has TRBV7-8 and TRBJ1-3; D is ambiguous. This CDR3 has 15 amino acids. Germline values: CDR1 SGHVS, CDR2 FQNEAQ. Trimming stripped 5 bases from V and 0 bases from J, with 11 bases between. This CDR3 reads CASSALESSGNTIYF. The DNA for the CDR3 is TGTGCCAGCAGCGCCCTCGAGAGCTCTGGAAACACCATATATTTT. Looking up the rest from reference TRBV7-8 and TRBJ1-3 gives the full variable domain: GAGVSQSPRYKVAKRGQDVALRCDPISGHVSLFWYQQALGQGPEFLTYFQNEAQLDKSGLPSDRFFAERPEGSVSTLKIQRTQQEDSAVYLCASSALESSGNTIYFGEGSWLTVV.

The chain recombines TRBV7-8 with TRBJ2-7; D is perhaps TRBD2 (5 bases). This CDR3 has 16 amino acids. V lost 4 bases to trimming and J lost 2 bases, with 18 bases between them. Germline-derived CDR1 and CDR2 are SGHVS and FQNEAQ. CDR3 sequence: CASSSPGLQSTYEQYF. CDR3 in DNA: TGTGCCAGCAGCTCCCCGGGATTACAATCCACCTACGAGCAGTACTTC.

This sequence joins TRBV25-1 and TRBJ2-1; no definite D call. Trimming removed 2 bases at V and 0 bases at J, with 8 bases between. This CDR3 has 15 residues. Germline V CDR1 and CDR2: MGHDK, SYGVNS. CDR3 protein: CASSEGGTSYNEQFF. DNA for the CDR3: TGTGCCAGCAGTGAAGGCGGAACCTCCTACAATGAGCAGTTCTTC.

This clone was seen only once. The chain uses TRBV6-5 and TRBJ2-7; D is perhaps TRBD2 (6 bases). The CDR3 extends over 15 amino acids. The germline V gene encodes CDR1 MNHEY and CDR2 SVGAGI. Trimming removed 1 base from V and 5 bases from J, with 15 bases in between. This CDR3 reads CASSYYPGRSNEQYF. DNA of the CDR3: TGTGCCAGCAGTTACTACCCGGGGAGGTCGAACGAGCAGTACTTC.

The chain carries TRBV9 and TRBJ2-1, with TRBD2 matching 7 bases. CDR3 length equals 17 residues. V trimming: 4 bases; J trimming: 9 bases; junction bases outside the gene matches: 19. The V gene's germline CDR1 is SGDLS and CDR2 YYNGEE. The CDR3 reads CASSPISASDGGVEQFF. CDR3 bases: TGTGCCAGCAGCCCGATTTCCGCCTCCGATGGGGGGGTTGAGCAGTTCTTC.

The gene calls are TRBV11-2 and TRBJ1-1; D is ambiguous. Germline V gene data show CDR1 as SGHAT and CDR2 as FQNNGV. The CDR3 sequence is 14 residues long. Trimming shortened V by 0 bases and J by 1 base, and 6 bases separated the two germline ends. This CDR3 reads CASSLDARNTEAFF. The DNA for the CDR3 is TGTGCCAGCAGCTTAGACGCGAGGAACACTGAAGCTTTCTTT.

The chain uses TRBV4-2 and TRBJ2-7, with 10 bases matching TRBD2. CDR3 length equals 15 residues. Germline loops: CDR1 LGHNA, CDR2 YNFKEQ. The ends lost 0 bases at V and 2 bases at J; junction bases unmatched: 1. CDR3 protein: CASSQDTSGTYEQYF. The CDR3, as DNA: TGTGCCAGCAGCCAAGACACTAGCGGGACCTACGAGCAGTACTTC.

The chain recombines TRBV28 with TRBJ2-1, with D perhaps TRBD2 (5 bases). The germline CDR1 and CDR2 sequences are MDHEN and SYDVKM. The length of the CDR3 is 20 residues. The V end was cut by 5 bases, the J end by 0 bases, with 26 bases between. CDR3 nucleotides: TGTGCCAGCAGTGGACCGACCTTGTTGAGGGAAGCCTTCTCCTACAATGAGCAGTTCTTC. It is translated as CASSGPTLLREAFSYNEQFF.

The genes are TRBV19 and TRBJ2-1; tentative D call: TRBD1 (5 bases). Germline CDR1 and CDR2: LNHDA and SQIVND (reference sequence). The V end was cut by 6 bases, the J end by 7 bases, with 7 bases between. This CDR3 spans 11 amino acids. The CDR3 coding sequence is TGTGCCAGTAGGGGGCCAAATGAGCAGTTCTTC. Protein product: CASRGPNEQFF.

This chain connects TRBV19 to TRBJ1-5; D uncertain. The CDR3 length is 15 residues. CDR1 is LNHDA, CDR2 SQIVND, per germline (reference sequence). Trimming pared 5 bases from V and 4 bases from J, leaving 15 bases between. In nucleotides, the CDR3 is TGTGCCAGTAGTTCCCTAAGGACGGAGAATCAGCCCCAGCATTTT. This encodes CASSSLRTENQPQHF.